This T cell receptor beta chain derives from a study of cytomegalovirus exposure and HLA in healthy donors. Broader study findings: Certain sequence variants were highly shared and formed a cluster, and this cluster was likely a sequencing artifact. It was reported that TCR beta sequences correctly inferred the HLA-A and HLA-B alleles for most subjects. Segments of the TCR beta V type were, in most cases, productive about 87% or about 30% of the time in an earlier analysis. Confirmation in vitro established that a few CMV-associated chains were specific for CMV antigens.

This clone was seen more than once but under ten times. Its antigen is not identified. Germline assignment: CDR1 SGHRS and CDR2 YFSETQ. This CDR3 has 16 amino acids. V was trimmed by 1 base and J by 1 base, leaving 14 bases between them. Vbeta (60) and Jbeta (13) primers were used in the PCR. TCRdb's table, derived via immunoSEQ multiplex PCR, lists solely in-frame clones and lacks some. The data show around 150,000 clones, approximately 71% seen once. This TCR came from a man aged 25-45 years in good health and CMV-seropositive. Sequences were obtained from PBMCs. V is TRBV5-1 and J is TRBJ1-1; maybe TRBD1 (5 bases). The CDR3 DNA reads as TGCGCCAGCAGCTTGACTAGCAGGGCGAGGAACACTGAAGCTTTCTTT. Residues: CASSLTSRARNTEAFF.